This T cell receptor (beta chain) was obtained from a study of identical twins. General study points: Models, which agreed with sharing between unrelated individuals, nonetheless underestimated the out-of-frame TCR alpha sharing seen in monozygotic twins. Conclusions were drawn cross-sectionally by statistical analysis, without following the same donors.

A template switching step contributed a universal primer site, while unique molecular identifiers were present in the cDNA. Using its own MiXCR run on the 5' RACE reads, TCRdb lists one record per CDR3 protein. Among just under 650,000 distinct CDR3 sequences listed, 7.1% were seen once. This clonotype was observed a handful of times. The antigen is unknown. This CDR3 has 14 residues. Germline V CDR1 and CDR2: SEHNR, FQNEAQ (reference sequence). V was trimmed by 5 bases and J by 1 base, leaving 8 bases between them. This sample also appeared in a second study, on yellow fever vaccine responses in identical twins. As reported in that work: It has been reported that, in twins, the vaccine T cell response seemed partly convergent and partly personalized.

Sequences were obtained from PBMCs. The chain uses TRBV7-9 and TRBJ2-2, with unresolved D. The receptor was isolated from a woman in her late teens or twenties in good health. CDR3 coding DNA: TGTGCCAGCAGCCCCCCCATGAACACCGGGGAGCTGTTTTTT. Amino acid sequence: CASSPPMNTGELFF.